A selection of T cell receptor beta chains follows, all from one sample in a study of T cell responses to AZD1222 COVID-19 vaccine. TCRdb keeps only in-frame clones here, not all; method: immunoSEQ multiplex PCR. This table has some 150,000 clones, over 85% appearing once. Sequenced here: peripheral blood, sampled on day 0 of AZD1222 vaccination. The receptors were gathered from an adult in good health. Each CDR3 is given with its conserved first and last residue. A D gene is named only where the DNA matches it firmly.

v_call	d_call	j_call	cdr3_aa	cdr3_nt
TRBV28	NA	TRBJ1-6	CASSSRGADNSPLHF	TGTGCCAGCAGTTCCCGGGGGGCGGATAATTCACCCCTCCACTTT
TRBV12-3/TRBV12-4	NA	TRBJ2-5	CASSGTGVETQYF	TGTGCCAGCAGCGGGACGGGAGTTGAGACCCAGTACTTC
TRBV5-4	NA	TRBJ1-2	CASSLARTAPYGYTF	TGTGCCAGCAGCTTGGCCAGAACAGCTCCTTATGGCTACACCTTC
TRBV3-1/TRBV3-2	NA	TRBJ2-3	CASSQEGTTDTQYF	TGTGCCAGCAGCCAAGAGGGCACCACAGATACGCAGTATTTT
TRBV2	NA	TRBJ1-5	CASSEMRNSNQPQHF	TGTGCCAGCAGTGAAATGCGAAATAGCAATCAGCCCCAGCATTTT
TRBV5-1	TRBD1	TRBJ1-1	CASSSQTGENTEAFF	TGCGCCAGCAGCTCCCAGACAGGGGAGAACACTGAAGCTTTCTTT
TRBV12-3/TRBV12-4	NA	TRBJ2-1	CASSLSSANEQFF	TGTGCCAGCAGTTTAAGTAGCGCGAATGAGCAGTTCTTC
TRBV18	NA	TRBJ1-2	CASSTQGLRYGYTF	TGTGCCAGCTCAACACAGGGTTTACGGTATGGCTACACCTTC
TRBV4-2	TRBD1	TRBJ2-5	CASSQHHGTANKETQYF	TGTGCCAGCAGCCAACACCACGGGACAGCAAACAAAGAGACCCAGTACTTC
TRBV25-1	NA	TRBJ2-3	CASSDLEVGTQYF	TGTGCCAGCAGTGACCTCGAAGTGGGTACGCAGTATTTT
TRBV5-1	TRBD1	TRBJ2-7	CASSSTGTGYSEQYF	TGCGCCAGCAGCTCAACCGGGACAGGGTACTCCGAGCAGTACTTC